This T cell receptor (beta chain) was captured in a study of identical twins. A single record per CDR3 protein comes from TCRdb applying MiXCR to the 5' RACE reads. This table holds approximately 150,000 distinct CDR3 sequences, around 3.5% found once. Study-wide points: While abundant cord blood beta clonotypes carried fewer insertions, memory repertoires showed no such pattern. These conclusions were based on statistical analysis (cross-sectional, not following the same donors). Models underestimated out-of-frame TCR alpha sharing in monozygotic twins.

This clonotype occurred many times. What it binds is not known. Healthy Caucasian individuals made up all the donors. Germline lookup yields CDR1 SGHRS and CDR2 YFSETQ. The CDR3 covers 14 residues. With 1 base removed from V and 7 bases from J, the gap between germline ends came to 14 bases. The sequenced sample was memory T cells sorted from blood. The origin of this receptor is a young man in good health. The J gene is TRBJ1-2, the V gene TRBV5-1; D ambiguous. CDR3 bases: TGCGCCAGCAGCTTGAGTCAACAAGCTGGTGGCTACACCTTC. Encoded protein: CASSLSQQAGGYTF.